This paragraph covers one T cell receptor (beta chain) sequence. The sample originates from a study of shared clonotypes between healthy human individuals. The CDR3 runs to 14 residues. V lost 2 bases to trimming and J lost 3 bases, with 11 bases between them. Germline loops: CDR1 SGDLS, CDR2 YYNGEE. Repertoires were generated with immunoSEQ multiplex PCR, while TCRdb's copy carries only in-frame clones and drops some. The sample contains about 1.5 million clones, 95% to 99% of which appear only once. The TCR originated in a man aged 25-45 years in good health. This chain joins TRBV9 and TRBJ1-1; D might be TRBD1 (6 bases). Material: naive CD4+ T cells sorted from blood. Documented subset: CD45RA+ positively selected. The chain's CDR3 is CASSVFEGDTEAFF. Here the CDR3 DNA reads TGTGCCAGCAGCGTTTTTGAGGGGGACACTGAAGCTTTCTTT.